One and the same sample provided the 16 T cell receptor beta chains below, sequenced in a study of cytomegalovirus exposure and HLA in healthy donors. The PCR was carried out with 60 Vbeta primers and 13 Jbeta primers. Only in-frame clones appear in the TCRdb table, and some are missing; sequencing was by immunoSEQ multiplex PCR. The table lists approximately 120,000 clones, roughly 81% of them singletons. The sequenced sample was PBMCs. The receptors derive from a woman aged 25 to 45 in good health and CMV-seronegative.

The rearrangement joins TRBV30 to TRBJ2-2, with a possible D match to TRBD1 (5 bases). The CDR3 totals 15 residues. Germline V gene sequence: CDR1 GTSNPN, CDR2 SVGIG (reference sequence). Trimming removed 3 bases at V and 0 bases at J, with 11 bases between. The CDR3 DNA sequence: TGTGCCTGGAGAGGGGAATTGGCGAACACCGGGGAGCTGTTTTTT. This codes for CAWRGELANTGELFF.

The V call is TRBV19, the J call TRBJ1-2; 9 bases are a match to TRBD1. The J segment lost 5 bases and the V segment lost 7 bases, leaving 11 bases of the junction unmatched. The V gene's germline CDR1 is LNHDA and CDR2 SQIVND (reference sequence). This CDR3 is built from 15 residues. CDR3 residues: CASNDRGTWDYGYTF. The CDR3 DNA reads TGTGCCAGTAACGACAGGGGGACGTGGGATTATGGCTACACCTTC.

This clone was recorded a few times. The chain links TRBV4-2 to TRBJ2-1, with 13 bases lining up with TRBD2. The CDR3 extends over 16 amino acids. V gave up 1 base and J gave up 8 bases; unmatched junction bases: 5. The germline V gene has CDR1 LGHNA and CDR2 YNFKEQ. CDR3 sequence: CASSQGRTSGGDEQFF. The CDR3 nucleotides are TGTGCCAGCAGCCAAGGTAGGACTAGCGGGGGCGATGAGCAGTTCTTC.

This chain uses TRBV7-9 with TRBJ1-6; 11 bases fit TRBD1. The CDR3 contains 16 residues. Trimming cost V 5 bases and J 9 bases; bases outside gene matches: 9. CDR1 and CDR2 from the germline V gene are SEHNR and FQNEAQ (reference sequence). CDR3 loop: CASSIGTGGFGSPLHF. The CDR3, as DNA: TGTGCCAGCAGCATCGGGACAGGGGGTTTTGGTTCACCCCTCCACTTT.

V and J are TRBV7-3 and TRBJ1-6; D gene uncertain. Germline values: CDR1 SGHTA, CDR2 FQGTGA. The CDR3 has 13 residues. Between the trimmed V and J ends, which lost 5 bases and 7 bases, there was a span of 9 bases. The DNA of the CDR3 is TGTGCCAGCAGCAGGGAGGACAATTCACCCCTCCACTTT. Translation gives CASSREDNSPLHF.

The CDR3 DNA is TGCGCCAGCAGCCCACGGGAAGGCGGGAGTGGTGAAGCTTTCTTT. Translating it yields CASSPREGGSGEAFF. The rearrangement uses TRBV5-1 and TRBJ1-1; no clear D. There are 15 residues in the CDR3. V shed 4 bases and J shed 7 bases, with 20 bases lying between them. The germline V gene has CDR1 SGHRS and CDR2 YFSETQ. The variable domain in full, completed from reference TRBV5-1 and TRBJ1-1, reads KAGVTQTPRYLIKTRGQQVTLSCSPISGHRSVSWYQQTPGQGLQFLFEYFSETQRNKGNFPGRFSGRQFSNSRSEMNVSTLELGDSALYLCASSPREGGSGEAFFGQGTRLTVV.

The chain links TRBV19 to TRBJ1-2; TRBD1 agrees at 7 bases. Trimming cost V 5 bases and J 0 bases; bases outside gene matches: 3. CDR1 and CDR2 (germline): LNHDA, SQIVND (reference sequence). The CDR3 loop spans 14 amino acids. This CDR3 reads CASSPQGANYGYTF. The CDR3, as DNA: TGTGCCAGTAGTCCCCAGGGGGCTAACTATGGCTACACCTTC.

This chain connects TRBV6-6 to TRBJ2-7, with TRBD2 identical over 13 bases. The V segment lost 2 bases and the J segment 5 bases; nucleotides outside the gene matches: 3. Germline V CDR1 and CDR2: MNHNY, SVGAGI (reference sequence). The CDR3 has 15 amino acids. CDR3 coding DNA: TGTGCCAGCAGTTACGGGACTAGCGGGACCGACGAGCAGTACTTC. As protein: CASSYGTSGTDEQYF.

Of note for this clone: A read error may account for a junction end that differs from germline. Distinct nucleotide sequences in the sample also encode this CDR3. V gene TRBV18 combines with J gene TRBJ1-4, with 10 bases fitting TRBD1. The CDR3 covers 15 residues. Germline assignment: CDR1 KGHSH and CDR2 LQKENI. The CDR3, as DNA: TGTGCCAGCTCGCCACCGGGACAGGGGAATGAAAAACTGTTTTTT. Amino acids: CASSPPGQGNEKLFF.

In this sample, this clone turned up a few times. Mismatch with germline at one junction end may stem from a read error. This chain joins TRBV6-1 and TRBJ1-1, with D perhaps matching TRBD1 (5 bases). This CDR3 spans 12 amino acids. Germline CDR1 MNHNS, CDR2 SASEGT. The CDR3 sequence is CASKLTASEAFF. DNA of the CDR3: TGTGCAAGCAAGTTGACAGCTTCTGAAGCTTTCTTT.

V is TRBV19 and J is TRBJ2-5; 7 nucleotides align to TRBD1. After removal of 10 bases from V and 4 bases from J, the junction contained 9 bases not matched to a gene. The CDR3 has 13 amino acids. The V gene's germline CDR1 is LNHDA and CDR2 SQIVND (reference sequence). CDR3 nucleotide sequence: TGTGCCACCCGCAGGGGGTTGGCAGAGACCCAGTACTTC. Translated: CATRRGLAETQYF. Combining the CDR3 with reference TRBV19 and TRBJ2-5 gives the whole variable domain DGGITQSPKYLFRKEGQNVTLSCEQNLNHDAMYWYRQDPGQGLRLIYYSQIVNDFQKGDIAEGYSVSREKKESFPLTVTSAQKNPTAFYLCATRRGLAETQYFGPGTRLLVL.

V is TRBV4-2 and J is TRBJ2-5; TRBD2 is a possible D gene (5 bases). Germline V gives CDR1 LGHNA, CDR2 YNFKEQ. V lost 1 base and J lost 1, with 10 bases in between. The CDR3 consists of 15 residues. CDR3 in amino acids: CASSQVKRAQETQYF. CDR3 nucleotides: TGTGCCAGCAGCCAAGTTAAGAGGGCCCAAGAGACCCAGTACTTC.

The chain combines TRBV5-6 with TRBJ2-1, with TRBD1 matching over 11 bases. The CDR3 runs to 14 residues. Germline V gene sequence: CDR1 SGHDT, CDR2 YYEEEE. Losses at the gene ends were 2 bases for V and 9 bases for J; bases not matched to a gene: 4. The CDR3 DNA reads as TGTGCCAGCAGCTTTGGACAGGGGGCTGGTGAGCAGTTCTTC. This codes for CASSFGQGAGEQFF.

The chain uses TRBV19 and TRBJ1-5; 10 positions match TRBD1. The CDR3 is 16 amino acids. Germline CDR1 reads LNHDA; CDR2 reads SQIVND (reference sequence). The V and J ends lost 7 bases and 5 bases, in that order; junction bases with no gene match: 11. CDR3 protein: CASTLGDRGVYQPQHF. CDR3 bases: TGTGCCAGTACCCTAGGGGACAGGGGAGTGTATCAGCCCCAGCATTTT.

This clone came up a few times. The gene calls are TRBV11-2 and TRBJ2-7, with 13 bases identical to TRBD2. Germline lookup yields CDR1 SGHAT and CDR2 FQNNGV. The CDR3 loop spans 17 amino acids. Trimming at V came to 0 bases and at J to 3 bases, leaving 5 bases not matched to a gene. The CDR3, as DNA: TGTGCCAGCAGCTTAGACCAGACTAGCGGGAGGAACTACGAGCAGTACTTC. Protein: CASSLDQTSGRNYEQYF. The entire variable domain, with the rest obtained from reference TRBV11-2 and TRBJ2-7, is as follows: EAGVAQSPRYKIIEKRQSVAFWCNPISGHATLYWYQQILGQGPKLLIQFQNNGVVDDSQLPKDRFSAERLKGVDSTLKIQPAKLEDSAVYLCASSLDQTSGRNYEQYFGPGTRLTVT.

This clone turned up a few times. The chain employs TRBV11-2 and TRBJ2-1; 10 bases align to TRBD2. J gave up 7 bases and V 3 bases, and 6 bases lay outside the gene matches. Germline CDR1 and CDR2: SGHAT and FQNNGV. This CDR3 contains 15 residues. Here the CDR3 DNA reads TGTGCCAGCAGCTTCCCGGGACTAGCGTCTAATGAGCAGTTCTTC. Its protein is CASSFPGLASNEQFF.